This T cell receptor (beta chain) was retrieved from a study of identical twins. Overall study results and limits: Out-of-frame beta sequences exhibited a weaker degree of excess twin sharing. Whereas memory repertoires showed no such difference, abundant cord blood beta clonotypes carried fewer insertions. Donors were not followed over many years; analysis was cross-sectional.

With respect to this clonotype: Antigen: not known.

The V end was cut by 3 bases, the J end by 0 bases, with 12 bases between. Germline assignment: CDR1 DFQATT and CDR2 SNEGSKA (reference sequence). The CDR3 runs to 14 residues. TCRdb reprocessed the 5' RACE reads with MiXCR, giving one entry per CDR3 protein. In the table there are about 810,000 distinct CDR3 sequences, over 9% of which are singletons. These same records also appear under a second study, on yellow fever vaccine responses in identical twins. Per that paper: Reportedly, twins' vaccine T cell responses looked partly convergent and partly personalized.

This receptor was identified in a woman aged 18-35 years in good health. What was sequenced was PBMCs. The V call is TRBV20-1, the J call TRBJ2-7; unclear D gene. The CDR3 bases are TGCAGTGCTAGGTCGGCAACCTACTCCTACGAGCAGTACTTC. Translated: CSARSATYSYEQYF.